The rows below give T cell receptor beta chains drawn from one sample of a study of shared clonotypes between healthy human individuals. Clones were sequenced by immunoSEQ multiplex PCR, and TCRdb holds only the in-frame ones, with some missing. The data show under 1 million clones, with 90% to 95% seen just once and approximately 25% held by the top ten. The specimen was naive CD8+ T cells sorted from blood. The receptors shown here come from a man aged 30 to 45 in good health. Both conserved end residues are part of each CDR3. D genes are given only for firm matches. The size entry is marked missing in some rows and otherwise reads once, few, many or a size class.

d_call clone_size j_call v_call cdr3_nt cdr3_aa
TRBD1 - TRBJ1-2 TRBV2 TGTGCCAGCAGTGCGACAGGGTATTTTGACTATGGCTACACCTTC CASSATGYFDYGYTF
TRBD2 - TRBJ2-1 TRBV7-9 TGTGCCAGCAGCTTAGAACTAGCGAGGTGGCTAGATGAGCAGTTCTTC CASSLELARWLDEQFF
- - TRBJ1-1 TRBV6-5 TGTGCCAGCAGTTGGAGGACAGAGAACACTGAAGCTTTCTTT CASSWRTENTEAFF
- - TRBJ1-2 TRBV28 TGTGCCAGCAGTTTATTGCCAGGGAGTAACTATGGCTACACCTTC CASSLLPGSNYGYTF
- - TRBJ1-1 TRBV5-5 TGTGCCAGCAGCTTGTCTGAGAACACTGAAGCTTTCTTT CASSLSENTEAFF
- - TRBJ2-3 TRBV2 TGTGCCAGCAGAGACGGGACGAACTACAGCACAGATACGCAGTATTTT CASRDGTNYSTDTQYF
TRBD2 once TRBJ2-1 TRBV28 TGTGCCAGCAACTCACCCAGCGGGAGGCCCAAATTGATCAATGAGCAGTTCTTC CASNSPSGRPKLINEQFF
- - TRBJ1-2 TRBV7-9 TGTGCCAGCAGCTCAGAGAAGACGTCGGATGGCTACACCTTC CASSSEKTSDGYTF
- - TRBJ1-1 TRBV27 TGTGCCAGCAGTTTATCCCCCCAGACCACTGAAGCTTTCTTT CASSLSPQTTEAFF
- - TRBJ1-2 TRBV27 TGTGCCAGCAAGACCTATTTCCCTAACTATGGCTACACCTTC CASKTYFPNYGYTF
TRBD2 - TRBJ2-1 TRBV14 TGTGCCAGCAGCCAAGGACTAGCGGGAGGACCTTACAATGAGCAGTTCTTC CASSQGLAGGPYNEQFF
- once TRBJ2-1 TRBV7-6 TGTGCCAGCAGCTTGGGGACAACTACCTACAATGAGCAGTTCTTC CASSLGTTTYNEQFF
- - TRBJ1-2 TRBV7-9 TGTGCCAGCAGCTCTACCACACAGGGTGAGGGCTATGGCTACACCTTC CASSSTTQGEGYGYTF
- - TRBJ2-1 TRBV7-9 TGTGCCAGCAGCTTGGGGTACGCCAGGTCTGGCAATGAGCAGTTCTTC CASSLGYARSGNEQFF
- - TRBJ2-2 TRBV6-1 TGTGCCAGCAGTCTGTCCCACACCGGGGAGCTGTTTTTT CASSLSHTGELFF
TRBD2 - TRBJ2-1 TRBV27 TGTGCCAGCAGTCCGGGGGGGGCCACGATCAATGAGCAGTTCTTC CASSPGGATINEQFF
TRBD1 - TRBJ2-7 TRBV4-3 TGCGCCAGCAGCCAAGCGTGGGACAGCTCCTACGAGCAGTACTTC CASSQAWDSSYEQYF
- - TRBJ2-6 TRBV11-2 TGTGCCAGCAGAGCTGTTCCGGGGGCCGGGGCCAACGTCCTGACTTTC CASRAVPGAGANVLTF
- - TRBJ2-1 TRBV7-3 TGTGCCAGCAGCTTACTAGCGCATGAGCAGTTCTTC CASSLLAHEQFF
- - TRBJ2-7 TRBV6-1 TGTGCCAGCAGTGACGGGGGGCCTCCACTTTACGAGCAGTACTTC CASSDGGPPLYEQYF
TRBD1 - TRBJ1-4 TRBV11-2 TGTGCCAGCAGCGGACAGGGGGCAGTTACTAATGAAAAACTGTTTTTT CASSGQGAVTNEKLFF
- - TRBJ2-1 TRBV6-1 TGTGCCATCACGACTTACAACTACAATGAGCAGTTCTTC CAITTYNYNEQFF
- - TRBJ2-1 TRBV2 TGTGCCACAATCAGCAGCAATGAGCAGTTCTTC CATISSNEQFF
TRBD2 - TRBJ2-3 TRBV2 TGTGCCAGCGGGACTAGCGGTAACACAGATACGCAGTATTTT CASGTSGNTDTQYF